Each of the 19 T cell receptor beta chains below was sequenced from the same sample in a study of cytotoxic CD8 clonotypes in ibrutinib-treated CLL. Profiling relied on immunoSEQ multiplex PCR, and the TCRdb table lists in-frame clones only, not all of them. This sample carries 130,000 to 150,000 clones, 70% to 80% of them seen once, and the ten largest clones take 9.5% to 15%. Sequenced material: PBMCs, taken after 12 months of ibrutinib treatment. All receptors derive from a human donor with chronic lymphocytic leukemia.

The chain links TRBV5-4 to TRBJ1-3, with D unresolved. CDR1 and CDR2 from the germline V gene are SGHNT and YYREEE (reference sequence). The CDR3 has 15 residues. Trimming removed 4 bases at V and 0 bases at J, with 11 bases between. CDR3 nucleotide sequence: TGTGCCAGCAGCACCAGAGCTAGCTCTGGAAACACCATATATTTT. This translates into CASSTRASSGNTIYF.

CDR3: CASSSTAGAGYEQYF. CDR3 DNA: TGCGCCAGCAGCTCCACAGCGGGAGCGGGCTACGAGCAGTACTTC. The chain recombines TRBV5-1 with TRBJ2-7; TRBD2 matches at 8 bases. Germline CDR1 and CDR2: SGHRS and YFSETQ. V lost 3 bases and J lost 3; bases outside the gene matches: 8. This CDR3 comprises 15 residues.

The chain has TRBV10-3 and TRBJ2-7; D possibly matches TRBD1 or TRBD2 (5 bases each). The ends were cut back, 4 bases at V and 0 bases at J, with 16 bases in the middle. Germline V gene sequence: CDR1 ENHRY, CDR2 SYGVKD. The CDR3 contains 16 residues. CDR3: CAISGERGYSSYEQYF. CDR3 in DNA: TGTGCCATCAGTGGGGAGAGGGGTTATTCCTCCTACGAGCAGTACTTC.

The chain links TRBV5-1 to TRBJ2-4; 9 bases agree with TRBD2. This CDR3 is 17 amino acids long. Germline V gene lookup returns CDR1 SGHRS and CDR2 YFSETQ. After removal of 3 bases from V and 0 bases from J, the junction contained 7 bases not matched to a gene. This CDR3 is CASSSTKTSGAKNIQYF. The CDR3 DNA reads TGCGCCAGCAGCTCTACAAAGACTAGCGGAGCCAAAAACATTCAGTACTTC.

The rearrangement links TRBV7-9 to TRBJ1-4; D might be TRBD1 (5 bases). This CDR3 comprises 12 residues. Germline V gene data show CDR1 as SEHNR and CDR2 as FQNEAQ (reference sequence). Trimming cost V 7 bases and J 7 bases, with 10 bases left between them. CDR3 amino acids: CASTGQAEKLFF. As DNA, the CDR3 is TGTGCCAGCACCGGACAAGCTGAAAAACTGTTTTTT.

V gene TRBV5-1 combines with J gene TRBJ2-1; no clear D. V lost 5 bases and J lost 0, with 6 bases in between. This CDR3 is built from 13 residues. CDR1 is SGHRS and CDR2 is YFSETQ in the germline V gene. CDR3 in DNA: TGCGCCAGCAGTTTCGACTCCTACAATGAGCAGTTCTTC. This encodes CASSFDSYNEQFF.

This clone occurred a few times. The chain recombines TRBV2 with TRBJ1-2; 8 nucleotides align to TRBD1. In germline, CDR1 is SNHLY, CDR2 FYNNEI. After removal of 6 bases from V and 0 bases from J, the junction contained 3 bases not matched to a gene. CDR3 length: 14 residues. The CDR3 loop reads CASSSQGANYGYTF. DNA for the CDR3: TGTGCCAGCAGCTCACAGGGGGCTAACTATGGCTACACCTTC.

This chain connects TRBV7-8 to TRBJ2-7; 7 bases map to TRBD1. Germline CDR1 is SGHVS and CDR2 is FQNEAQ. V shed 1 base and J 2 bases; nucleotides not matched to a gene: 5. CDR3 length: 15 residues. This CDR3 reads CASSLGDSYTYEQYF. CDR3 in DNA: TGTGCCAGCAGCTTAGGGGACAGTTACACCTACGAGCAGTACTTC.

This clone turned up a few times. This sequence joins TRBV28 and TRBJ2-2; unclear D gene. The V end was cut by 1 base, the J end by 6 bases, with 3 bases between. The CDR3 spans 12 residues. The germline V gene has CDR1 MDHEN and CDR2 SYDVKM. For the CDR3, the DNA is TGTGCCAGCAGTTTATCAGCCGGGGAGCTGTTTTTT. Translating it yields CASSLSAGELFF.

The chain joins TRBV11-3 to TRBJ2-3; 7 nucleotides align to TRBD2. After removal of 0 bases from V and 9 bases from J, the junction contained 9 bases not matched to a gene. CDR1 and CDR2 from the germline V gene are SGHNT and YENEEA. The CDR3 contains 15 residues. This CDR3 reads CASSLDGLAARTQYF. The CDR3 DNA reads TGTGCCAGCAGCTTAGATGGCCTAGCGGCGCGAACGCAGTATTTT.

The chain couples TRBV5-8 to TRBJ1-5; D is uncertain. V lost 0 bases and J 7 bases, leaving 8 bases between the germline ends. The CDR3 runs to 13 residues. Germline V gene data show CDR1 as SGHTS and CDR2 as YDEGEE. CDR3 DNA: TGTGCCAGCAGCTTGGCTCCGGGACAGCCCCAGCATTTT. Residues: CASSLAPGQPQHF.

The genes are TRBV5-8 and TRBJ1-5; tentatively, D is TRBD1 (6 bases). V was shortened by 4 bases and J by 6 bases, with 17 bases between the two germline ends. From germline, CDR1 is SGHTS and CDR2 YDEGEE. This CDR3 is built from 15 residues. The CDR3 nucleotides read TGTGCCAGCAGCCTACAGGGTACAGAGGGTCAGCCCCAGCATTTT. It specifies CASSLQGTEGQPQHF.

This chain links TRBV6-6 with TRBJ2-7; D might be TRBD2 (5 bases). This CDR3 comprises 14 residues. Germline V gene sequence: CDR1 MNHNY, CDR2 SVGAGI (reference sequence). The V end lost 2 bases, the J end lost 4 bases, and 12 bases lay between the germline ends. Here the CDR3 reads CASSYRRGGYEQYF. In nucleotides, the CDR3 is TGTGCCAGCAGTTACCGGAGAGGCGGGTACGAGCAGTACTTC.

This clone turned up a few times. The chain couples TRBV19 to TRBJ1-2; D remains unclear. Per germline, CDR1 LNHDA and CDR2 SQIVND (reference sequence). Trimming pared 6 bases from V and 4 bases from J, leaving 18 bases between. The CDR3 is 15 residues long. CDR3 sequence (DNA): TGTGCCAGTAGAATACCCTCGGTTGATACCTATGGCTACACCTTC. Protein: CASRIPSVDTYGYTF.

The chain combines TRBV7-7 with TRBJ2-1; 14 bases are a match to TRBD2. The J segment lost 8 bases and the V segment lost 3 bases, leaving 9 bases of the junction unmatched. The CDR3 spans 17 residues. Looked up from germline, CDR1 is SSHAT and CDR2 is FNYEAQ (reference sequence). The CDR3, as DNA: TGTGCCAGCAGCTTGGGGGGACTAGCGGGAGTGCATGATGAGCAGTTCTTC. Amino acid sequence: CASSLGGLAGVHDEQFF.

The DNA of the CDR3 is TGTGCCAGCAGTTTATGGGGCCTGCTCTACGAGCAGTACTTC. Protein sequence: CASSLWGLLYEQYF. V gene TRBV28 combines with J gene TRBJ2-7; D gene unclear. Looked up from germline, CDR1 is MDHEN and CDR2 is SYDVKM. CDR3 size: 14 residues. The V gene lost 0 bases and the J gene lost 3 bases, with 9 bases spanning the gap.

The rearrangement joins TRBV27 to TRBJ2-1; D call uncertain. V lost 2 bases, J lost 2 bases, and 10 bases lay in between. In germline, CDR1 is MNHEY, CDR2 SMNVEV (reference sequence). The length of the CDR3 is 15 residues. CDR3 in DNA: TGTGCCAGCAGTTTAGTGCGTGTTGCCTACAATGAGCAGTTCTTC. Encoded protein: CASSLVRVAYNEQFF.

The chain employs TRBV4-2 and TRBJ2-1; 10 positions match TRBD2. The CDR3 is made up of 17 amino acids. From germline, CDR1 is LGHNA and CDR2 YNFKEQ. Germline trimming cut 3 bases from V and 7 bases from J; bases unmatched to any gene: 12. CDR3 sequence (DNA): TGTGCCAGCAGCCAGCAAACACCGGGACTAGCGTTGAATGAGCAGTTCTTC. Protein: CASSQQTPGLALNEQFF.

The chain has TRBV2 and TRBJ1-1, with a weak D call TRBD1 (5 bases). CDR1 is SNHLY and CDR2 is FYNNEI in the germline V gene. Trimming pared 8 bases from V and 2 bases from J, leaving 12 bases between. The CDR3 spans 13 residues. The CDR3 region has the DNA TGTGCCAGCGCCGACAGAAGCAACACTGAAGCTTTCTTT. Translated, it gives CASADRSNTEAFF. Combining the CDR3 with reference TRBV2 and TRBJ1-1 gives the whole variable domain EPEVTQTPSHQVTQMGQEVILRCVPISNHLYFYWYRQILGQKVEFLVSFYNNEISEKSEIFDDQFSVERPDGSNFTLKIRSTKLEDSAMYFCASADRSNTEAFFGQGTRLTVV.